The entry below gives a single TCR beta chain sequence along with its context. The CDR3 spans 17 residues. The data were obtained in a study of blood T cell repertoires in COVID-19. Per the original data handling: For nucleated cells, counts were estimated from reference gene primer amplification. The assay was immunoSEQ multiplex PCR, and TCRdb's table has in-frame clones only and misses some. V, J and clone size were drawn from that table, and D and trimming were deduced from the DNA. The table shows 77,000 or so clones, with 65% to 80% occurring only once. Input material: peripheral blood. V gene TRBV21-1 combines with J gene TRBJ2-3; TRBD2, the table's D call, was not compared with the DNA. TRBV21-1 is described as a pseudogene. This TCR derives from a woman of 80 years or more with active or convalescent COVID-19. DNA for the CDR3: TGTGCCAGCAGCACCCCCCTTGCGCGGGGGCATTCAGATACGCAGTATTTT. It is translated as CASSTPLARGHSDTQYF.